These T cell receptor beta chains were read from a single sample in a study of blood T cell repertoires in COVID-19. Clones were sequenced by immunoSEQ multiplex PCR, and TCRdb holds only the in-frame ones, with some missing. The sample comprises about 360,000 clones, roughly 86% of which are singletons, and approximately 2.9% rests with the top ten. The specimen was peripheral blood. The receptors stem from a human donor in a cohort sampled during active COVID-19. Each CDR3 is given with its conserved first and last residue. Each record gives: clone size, D gene, J gene, V gene, CDR3 DNA, CDR3 protein. A D gene is named only where the DNA matches it firmly. The size of a clone is reported for some rows only, either as once, few or many, or as a class for expanded clones.

size: once; D: TRBD1; J: TRBJ2-7; V: TRBV27; DNA: TGTGCCAGCAGTTTATCCCGGGGACAGGGGGCCTTTGGGCAGTACTTC; CDR3: CASSLSRGQGAFGQYF
size: .; D: .; J: TRBJ1-1; V: TRBV5-1; DNA: TGCGCCAGCAGCTTGGTTTCGGGCGCGAGGGTTGAAGCTTTCTTT; CDR3: CASSLVSGARVEAFF
size: .; D: .; J: TRBJ2-5; V: TRBV5-1; DNA: TGCGCCAGCAGCTTGGACAGGGTTACGGAGACCCAGTACTTC; CDR3: CASSLDRVTETQYF
size: .; D: .; J: TRBJ1-6; V: TRBV18; DNA: TGTGCCAGCTCCCCGGCGGAGAACACGGGAGTTAATTCACCCCTCCACTTT; CDR3: CASSPAENTGVNSPLHF
size: .; D: .; J: TRBJ1-4; V: TRBV28; DNA: TGTGCCAGCAGACCCTCGCGGGGCGGTGAAAAACTGTTTTTT; CDR3: CASRPSRGGEKLFF
size: .; D: TRBD1; J: TRBJ2-7; V: TRBV19; DNA: TGTGCCAGTAGTATCGGGACAGGGGGCAGATCCCTTTCCTACGAGCAGTACTTC; CDR3: CASSIGTGGRSLSYEQYF
size: once; D: TRBD1; J: TRBJ2-3; V: TRBV7-3; DNA: TGTGCCAGCAGCTTGCAGCCGACAGGGGTGGGCACAGATACGCAGTATTTT; CDR3: CASSLQPTGVGTDTQYF
size: .; D: .; J: TRBJ2-7; V: TRBV6-5; DNA: TGTGCCAGCAGTTATTCACAGGCCTACGAGCAGTACTTC; CDR3: CASSYSQAYEQYF
size: .; D: .; J: TRBJ2-1; V: TRBV5-1; DNA: TGCGCCAGCAGCTTGCAACCTAGCGCGAGCTCCTACAATGAGCAGTTCTTC; CDR3: CASSLQPSASSYNEQFF
size: .; D: .; J: TRBJ2-5; V: TRBV11-2; DNA: TGTGCCAGCAGCTTAGATCGGGAGACCCAGTACTTC; CDR3: CASSLDRETQYF
size: .; D: .; J: TRBJ1-5; V: TRBV28; DNA: TGTGCCAGCAGTTCGAACCCCAAGACCCGGAAAACCAGGGAAGCTTACAATCAGCCCCAGCATTTT; CDR3: CASSSNPKTRKTREAYNQPQHF
size: .; D: TRBD1; J: TRBJ1-5; V: TRBV6-5; DNA: TGTGCCAGCAGTTACTCGGGCAGGGGGAATCAGCCCCAGCATTTT; CDR3: CASSYSGRGNQPQHF
size: few; D: TRBD2; J: TRBJ2-5; V: TRBV7-7; DNA: TGTGCCAGCAGCCTCTCTAGCGGGAGAGGAGAGACCCAGTACTTC; CDR3: CASSLSSGRGETQYF
size: .; D: .; J: TRBJ2-7; V: TRBV6-1; DNA: TGTGCCAGCAGTGACAGACTCTACGAGCAGTACTTC; CDR3: CASSDRLYEQYF
size: .; D: .; J: TRBJ1-4; V: TRBV4-1; DNA: TGCGCCAGCAGCCCGAGTACAGGTATCACTAATGAAAAACTGTTTTTT; CDR3: CASSPSTGITNEKLFF